The clone carrying this TCR beta chain was seen a few times. Per the germline V gene, CDR1 is SGHNT and CDR2 is YYREEE (reference sequence). After removal of 4 bases from V and 5 bases from J, the junction contained 14 bases not matched to a gene. The CDR3 is 17 amino acids. The entry originates in a study of graft-versus-host responses after intestinal transplantation. Regarding the study as a whole: Those patients showing graft-donor T cell macrochimerism displayed high graft-versus-host to host-versus-graft clonal ratios in allografts. Among recipient marrow samples, GvH clones were found; some appeared first in ileum or blood. Circulating GvH clone levels at their peak were associated with HvG declines (early post-transplant).

Measured with immunoSEQ multiplex PCR; TCRdb has only the in-frame clones, and not every one. The sample consists of 11,000 to 15,000 clones, over 35% of them appearing once. CFSE-labeled responder cells (around 200,000) were plated with around 200,000 irradiated, violet-dye-labeled stimulator cells. The V gene is TRBV5-4, the J gene TRBJ2-2; 7 bases map to TRBD1. The material was alloreactive CD8+ T cells from a mixed lymphocyte reaction culture, obtained before intestinal transplant. The sample's subset: CFSE-low proliferating T cells sorted from roughly 6-day pre-transplant mixed lymphocyte reaction (GvH or HvG direction). The TCR comes from a human patient who received an intestinal transplant. The CDR3 is CASSPTGHQTITGELFF. As DNA, the CDR3 is TGTGCCAGCAGCCCGACAGGGCATCAGACGATTACCGGGGAGCTGTTTTTT.